Detailed here is one T cell receptor beta chain. The CDR3 has 15 amino acids. Trimming left V 0 bases short and J 5 bases short, with 12 bases between. Looked up from germline, CDR1 is SGHNT and CDR2 is YENEEA. Combining a sample-barcoded 5' primer with a J-beta primer mix, a second PCR ran for 7 to 11 cycles. TCRdb re-called the 5' RACE reads through MiXCR, storing one row per CDR3 protein. The sample has 1.5 million to 2 million distinct CDR3 sequences, 39% seen once. The data derive from a study of blood T cells in healthy people across ages. The chain combines TRBV11-3 with TRBJ2-3; TRBD2 might be the D (6 bases). This clonotype was sampled from a human donor in good health. Sequenced material: blood. The CDR3, as DNA: TGTGCCAGCAGCTTAGATGCGGGTAGCGGAGATACGCAGTATTTT. Encoded protein: CASSLDAGSGDTQYF.